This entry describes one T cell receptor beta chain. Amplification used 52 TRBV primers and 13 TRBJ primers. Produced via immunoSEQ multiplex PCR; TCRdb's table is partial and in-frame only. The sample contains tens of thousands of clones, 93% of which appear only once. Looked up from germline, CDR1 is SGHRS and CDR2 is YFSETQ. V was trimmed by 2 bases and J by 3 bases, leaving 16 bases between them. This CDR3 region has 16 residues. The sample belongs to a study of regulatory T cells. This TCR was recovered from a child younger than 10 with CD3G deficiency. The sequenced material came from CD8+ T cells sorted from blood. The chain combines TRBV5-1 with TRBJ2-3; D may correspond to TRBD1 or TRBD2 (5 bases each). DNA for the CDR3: TGCGCCAGCAGCTTTGGTGGGATGTGGGGGACAGATACGCAGTATTTT. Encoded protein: CASSFGGMWGTDTQYF.